Listed below are T cell receptor beta chains from one sample, sequenced in a study of graft-versus-host responses after intestinal transplantation. Profiled with immunoSEQ multiplex PCR; TCRdb holds only in-frame clones, not every one. The repertoire holds some 41,000 clones, with approximately 93% as singletons. The specimen was PBMCs, collected less than 750 days after intestinal transplantation. The source is a human patient who received an intestinal transplant, so some T cells may come from the graft donor. CDR3s include the opening cysteine and the closing phenylalanine or tryptophan. A D gene is named only where the DNA matches it firmly. Some rows mark clone size as missing; the rest say once, few, many or name a class of expanded clone.

j_call	clone_size	v_call	d_call	cdr3_aa	cdr3_nt
TRBJ2-7	once	TRBV5-6	NA	CASSLLQFYEQYF	TGTGCCAGCAGCTTATTACAGTTCTACGAGCAGTACTTC
TRBJ1-4	NA	TRBV13	TRBD1	CASSLGGTGATGPFF	TGTGCCAGCAGCTTAGGGGGCACAGGGGCCACCGGGCCGTTTTTT
TRBJ2-1	NA	TRBV9	TRBD2	CASSATSGGYEQFF	TGTGCCAGCAGCGCGACTAGCGGGGGCTATGAGCAGTTCTTC
TRBJ1-6	once	TRBV6-5	NA	CASLIGEGGGPLHF	TGTGCCAGCTTAATCGGGGAAGGGGGAGGACCCCTCCACTTT
TRBJ2-3	NA	TRBV7-6	NA	CASSSGLGAQTDTQYF	TGTGCCAGCAGCTCTGGATTAGGGGCGCAAACAGATACGCAGTATTTT
TRBJ2-1	NA	TRBV20-1	NA	CSALDYNEQFF	TGCAGTGCGCTAGACTACAATGAGCAGTTCTTC
TRBJ1-4	once	TRBV19	NA	CASSIPTAGNEKLFF	TGTGCCAGTAGTATCCCGACAGCAGGAAATGAAAAACTGTTTTTT
TRBJ2-3	NA	TRBV10-2	NA	CASSDREVPDTQYF	TGCGCCAGCAGTGACAGGGAGGTTCCAGATACGCAGTATTTT
TRBJ1-2	few	TRBV28	NA	CASRGLYGYTF	TGTGCCAGCAGAGGGCTGTATGGCTACACCTTC
TRBJ1-1	NA	TRBV27	NA	CASSLFTGNTEAFF	TGTGCCAGCAGTTTGTTTACAGGAAACACTGAAGCTTTCTTT
TRBJ2-7	NA	TRBV6-5	TRBD2	CASSYSTSGSYEQYF	TGTGCCAGCAGTTACTCGACTAGCGGGTCCTACGAGCAGTACTTC
TRBJ2-7	NA	TRBV14	TRBD2	CASSLRASGTYEQYF	TGTGCCAGCAGCCTGCGGGCTAGCGGCACCTACGAGCAGTACTTC
TRBJ2-1	NA	TRBV29-1	NA	CSASSDSYNEQFF	TGCAGCGCTTCTAGCGACTCATACAATGAGCAGTTCTTC
TRBJ1-5	NA	TRBV28	TRBD1	CASSSWTGGVNQPQHF	TGTGCCAGCAGTTCCTGGACAGGGGGGGTAAATCAGCCCCAGCATTTT
TRBJ1-1	NA	TRBV6-6	NA	CGTGLNTEAFF	TGTGGGACGGGATTGAACACTGAAGCTTTCTTT
TRBJ2-5	NA	TRBV27	NA	CASSLLYRVQETQYF	TGTGCCAGCAGTTTACTTTACCGGGTCCAAGAGACCCAGTACTTC
TRBJ1-4	NA	TRBV4-1	NA	CASSQDRRAWNEKLFF	TGCGCCAGCAGCCAAGATCGGCGGGCCTGGAATGAAAAACTGTTTTTT
TRBJ2-7	NA	TRBV28	TRBD2	CASSSAGRGRASPYEQYF	TGTGCCAGCAGCTCAGCCGGCCGCGGGAGGGCCTCGCCCTACGAGCAGTACTTC
TRBJ1-2	NA	TRBV7-6	TRBD1	CASSLEATGDYGYTF	TGTGCCAGCAGCTTAGAGGCGACAGGGGACTATGGCTACACCTTC
TRBJ1-4	NA	TRBV30	NA	CAWSFWGRTNEKLFF	TGTGCCTGGAGTTTTTGGGGGAGGACTAATGAAAAACTGTTTTTT
TRBJ1-2	NA	TRBV4-1	TRBD1	CASSQDQDRGYGYTF	TGCGCCAGCAGCCAAGACCAGGACAGGGGCTATGGCTACACCTTC
TRBJ1-3	once	TRBV5-5	NA	CASSLVQVFSGNTIYF	TGTGCCAGCAGCTTAGTACAGGTCTTCTCTGGAAACACCATATATTTT
TRBJ2-7	NA	TRBV18	NA	CASSPWAPEYSYEQYF	TGTGCCAGCTCACCATGGGCTCCGGAGTACTCCTACGAGCAGTACTTC
TRBJ2-7	NA	TRBV28	NA	CASSTDYHSYEQYF	TGTGCCAGCAGTACAGACTACCACTCCTACGAGCAGTACTTC
TRBJ1-6	NA	TRBV6-5	NA	CASSYDRNSPLHF	TGTGCCAGCAGTTATGACAGAAATTCACCCCTCCACTTT
TRBJ1-1	NA	TRBV6-1	TRBD1	CASSHRGMNTEAFF	TGTGCCAGCAGCCACAGGGGTATGAACACTGAAGCTTTCTTT
TRBJ1-1	once	TRBV4-1	NA	CASSQATEMNTEAFF	TGCGCCAGCAGCCAAGCGACAGAAATGAACACTGAAGCTTTCTTT
TRBJ1-5	NA	TRBV28	NA	CASRGGQPQHF	TGTGCCAGCAGGGGAGGTCAGCCCCAGCATTTT